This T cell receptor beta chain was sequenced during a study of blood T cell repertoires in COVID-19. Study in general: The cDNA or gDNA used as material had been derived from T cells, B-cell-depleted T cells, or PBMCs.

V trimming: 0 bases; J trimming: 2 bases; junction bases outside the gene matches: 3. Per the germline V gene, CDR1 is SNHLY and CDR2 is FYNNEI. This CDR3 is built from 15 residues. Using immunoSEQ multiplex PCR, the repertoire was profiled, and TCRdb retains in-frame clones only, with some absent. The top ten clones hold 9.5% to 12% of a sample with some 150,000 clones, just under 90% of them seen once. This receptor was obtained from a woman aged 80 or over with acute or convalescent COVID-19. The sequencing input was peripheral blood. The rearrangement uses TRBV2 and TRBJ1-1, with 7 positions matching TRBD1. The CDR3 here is CASSEANRGNTEAFF. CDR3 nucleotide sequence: TGTGCCAGCAGTGAAGCGAACAGGGGCAACACTGAAGCTTTCTTT.